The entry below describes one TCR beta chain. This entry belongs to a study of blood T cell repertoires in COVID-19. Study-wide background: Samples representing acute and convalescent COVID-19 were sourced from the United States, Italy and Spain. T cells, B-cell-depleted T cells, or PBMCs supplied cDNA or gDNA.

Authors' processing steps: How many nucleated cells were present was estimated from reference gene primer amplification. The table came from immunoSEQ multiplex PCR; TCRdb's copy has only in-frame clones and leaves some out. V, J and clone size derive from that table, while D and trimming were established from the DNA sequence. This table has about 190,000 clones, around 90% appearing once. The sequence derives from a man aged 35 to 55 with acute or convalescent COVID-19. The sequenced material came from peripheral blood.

Written as DNA, the CDR3 is TGTGCCAGCAACCCCTCCCGGGACTACGCTCTGGATACGCAGTATTTT. This codes for CASNPSRDYALDTQYF. The V call is TRBV28, the J call TRBJ2-3; the match to TRBD2 covers 7 bases. This CDR3 is built from 16 residues. Germline V CDR1 and CDR2: MDHEN, SYDVKM. Losses at the gene ends were 7 bases for V and 6 bases for J; bases not matched to a gene: 16.